This T cell receptor beta chain emerged from a study of CD8 T cells in Susac syndrome. Study-wide points: By the study's own acknowledgment, its TCR sequencing and HLA analysis included relatively few individuals.

The CDR3 spans 13 residues. Trimming shortened V by 2 bases and J by 8 bases, and 12 bases separated the two germline ends. Germline V gene data show CDR1 as SEHNR and CDR2 as FQNEAQ (reference sequence). RNA was extracted with the RNeasy kit, and a quantity of roughly 0.5 to 1 ug was reverse transcribed using random hexamers. Across 54 Vbeta and 13 Jbeta, immunoSEQ multiplex PCR amplified TCR beta CDR3. TCRdb reanalysed the immunoSEQ multiplex PCR reads using MiXCR and keeps one entry per CDR3 protein. The data hold under 80,000 distinct CDR3 sequences, with around 93% observed a single time. This clonotype was counted a single time. Antigen: not known. TEMRA cells were FACS-enriched and CD8+ and CD4+ T cells negatively isolated.

The V call is TRBV7-9, the J call TRBJ1-2; D possibly corresponds to TRBD1 (5 bases). Material for sequencing was CD4+ T cells from PBMCs. This receptor was identified in a human donor with Susac syndrome. The CDR3 nucleotides are TGTGCCAGCAGCTTAATTGGGGGAGAAGGCTACACCTTC. Translated, it gives CASSLIGGEGYTF.